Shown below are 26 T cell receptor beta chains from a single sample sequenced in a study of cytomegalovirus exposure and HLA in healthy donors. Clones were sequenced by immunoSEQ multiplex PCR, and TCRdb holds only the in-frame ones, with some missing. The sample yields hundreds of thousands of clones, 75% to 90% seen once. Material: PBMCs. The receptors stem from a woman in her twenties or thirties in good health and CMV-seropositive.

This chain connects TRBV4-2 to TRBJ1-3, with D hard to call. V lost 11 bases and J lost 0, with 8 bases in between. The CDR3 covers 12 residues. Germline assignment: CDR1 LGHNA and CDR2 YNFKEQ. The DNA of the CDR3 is TGTGCCGGGCGGGACTCTGGAAACACCATATATTTT. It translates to CAGRDSGNTIYF.

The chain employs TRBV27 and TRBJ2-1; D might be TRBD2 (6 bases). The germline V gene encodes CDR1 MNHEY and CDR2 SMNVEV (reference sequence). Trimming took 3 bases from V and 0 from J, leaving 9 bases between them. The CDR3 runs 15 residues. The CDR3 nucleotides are TGTGCCAGCAGTTTGGGGGAGGACTCCTACAATGAGCAGTTCTTC. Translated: CASSLGEDSYNEQFF.

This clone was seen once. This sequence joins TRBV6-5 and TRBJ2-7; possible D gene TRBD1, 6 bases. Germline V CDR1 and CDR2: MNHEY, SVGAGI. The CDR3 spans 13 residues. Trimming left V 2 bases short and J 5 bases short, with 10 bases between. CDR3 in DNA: TGTGCCAGCAGTTACAACAGGGACCACGAGCAGTACTTC. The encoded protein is CASSYNRDHEQYF.

The CDR3 protein is CASSLDTGPRYGYTF. In DNA form, the CDR3 reads TGTGCCAGCAGCTTAGATACAGGCCCGAGGTATGGCTACACCTTC. The chain carries TRBV7-2 and TRBJ1-2; tentatively, D is TRBD1 (5 bases). This CDR3 has 15 amino acids. Germline V gives CDR1 SGHTA, CDR2 FQGNSA. V lost 1 base, J lost 5 bases, and 14 bases lay in between.

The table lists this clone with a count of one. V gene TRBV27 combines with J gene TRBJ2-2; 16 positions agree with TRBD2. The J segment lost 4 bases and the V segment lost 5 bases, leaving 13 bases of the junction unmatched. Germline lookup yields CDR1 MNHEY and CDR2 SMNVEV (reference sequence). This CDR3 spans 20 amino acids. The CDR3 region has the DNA TGTGCCAGCAGTCTTAGGCCGGGACTAGCGGGAGGGCCGGTCACCGGGGAGCTGTTTTTT. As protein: CASSLRPGLAGGPVTGELFF.

The CDR3 DNA sequence: TGTGCCAGCAGCTTACTAGCGGGGCGTGTAGATACGCAGTATTTT. Residues: CASSLLAGRVDTQYF. The gene calls are TRBV7-2 and TRBJ2-3; 9 bases agree with TRBD2. The germline V gene encodes CDR1 SGHTA and CDR2 FQGNSA. V dropped 2 bases and J dropped 5; count of bases not matched to a gene: 5. The CDR3 has 15 residues.

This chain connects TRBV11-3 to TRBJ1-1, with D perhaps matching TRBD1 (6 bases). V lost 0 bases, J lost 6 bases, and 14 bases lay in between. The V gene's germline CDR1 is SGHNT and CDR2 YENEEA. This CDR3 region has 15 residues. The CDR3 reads CASSLDTRDISEAFF. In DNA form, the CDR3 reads TGTGCCAGCAGCTTAGATACTCGGGACATTTCTGAAGCTTTCTTT. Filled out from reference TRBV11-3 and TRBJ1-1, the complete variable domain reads EAGVVQSPRYKIIEKKQPVAFWCNPISGHNTLYWYLQNLGQGPELLIRYENEEAVDDSQLPKDRFSAERLKGVDSTLKIQPAELGDSAVYLCASSLDTRDISEAFFGQGTRLTVV.

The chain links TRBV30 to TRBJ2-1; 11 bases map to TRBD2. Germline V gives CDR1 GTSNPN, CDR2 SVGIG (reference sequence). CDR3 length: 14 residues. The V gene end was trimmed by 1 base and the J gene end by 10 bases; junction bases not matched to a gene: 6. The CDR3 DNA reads TGTGCCTGGAGTGGACTAGCGGGATATGGGGAGCAGTTCTTC. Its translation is CAWSGLAGYGEQFF.

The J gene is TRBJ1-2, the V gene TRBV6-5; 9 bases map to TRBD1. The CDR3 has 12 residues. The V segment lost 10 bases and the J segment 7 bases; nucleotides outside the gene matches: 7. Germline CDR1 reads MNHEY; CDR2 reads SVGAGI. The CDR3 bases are TGTGCCACCCAATCGACAGGGGGTGGCTACACCTTC. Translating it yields CATQSTGGGYTF.

CDR3 region: CAIMGFNTGELFF. The CDR3 DNA reads as TGTGCCATCATGGGGTTCAACACCGGGGAGCTGTTTTTT. This chain connects TRBV10-3 to TRBJ2-2; D remains ambiguous. Between the trimmed V and J ends, which lost 7 bases and 2 bases, there was a span of 8 bases. This CDR3 region has 13 residues. From germline, CDR1 is ENHRY and CDR2 SYGVKD.

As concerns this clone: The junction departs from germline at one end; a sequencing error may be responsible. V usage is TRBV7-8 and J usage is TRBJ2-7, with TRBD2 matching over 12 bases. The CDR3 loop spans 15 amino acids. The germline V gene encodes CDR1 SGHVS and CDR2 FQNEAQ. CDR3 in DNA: TGTGCCAGCAGCCTACGGACTAGCGGGATAGGGTCGATGATTTTC. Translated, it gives CASSLRTSGIGSMIF.

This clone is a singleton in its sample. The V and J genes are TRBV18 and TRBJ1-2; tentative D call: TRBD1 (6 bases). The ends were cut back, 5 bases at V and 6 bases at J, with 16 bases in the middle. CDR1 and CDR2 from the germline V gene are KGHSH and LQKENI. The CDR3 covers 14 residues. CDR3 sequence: CASSSIDRHHGYTF. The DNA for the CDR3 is TGTGCCAGCTCATCAATTGACAGGCACCATGGCTACACCTTC.

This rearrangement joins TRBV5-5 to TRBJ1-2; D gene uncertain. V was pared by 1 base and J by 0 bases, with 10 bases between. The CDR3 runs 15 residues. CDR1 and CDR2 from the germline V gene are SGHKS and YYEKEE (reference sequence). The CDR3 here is CASSLLPDPNYGYTF. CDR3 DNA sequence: TGTGCCAGCAGCTTGCTGCCAGATCCTAACTATGGCTACACCTTC.

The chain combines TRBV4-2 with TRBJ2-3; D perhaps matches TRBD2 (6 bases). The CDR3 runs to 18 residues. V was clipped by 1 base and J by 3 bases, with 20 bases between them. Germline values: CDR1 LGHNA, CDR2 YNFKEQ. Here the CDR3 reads CASSQVKALGTFTDTQYF. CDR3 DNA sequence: TGTGCCAGCAGCCAAGTAAAGGCCTTAGGGACTTTTACAGATACGCAGTATTTT.

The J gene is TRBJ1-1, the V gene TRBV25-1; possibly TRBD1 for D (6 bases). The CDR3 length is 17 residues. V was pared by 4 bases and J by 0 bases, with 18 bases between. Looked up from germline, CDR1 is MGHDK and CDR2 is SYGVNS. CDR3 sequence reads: CASSGSPWTAMNTEAFF. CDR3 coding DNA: TGTGCCAGCAGTGGGTCTCCGTGGACAGCCATGAACACTGAAGCTTTCTTT. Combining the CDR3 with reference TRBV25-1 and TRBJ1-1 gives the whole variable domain EADIYQTPRYLVIGTGKKITLECSQTMGHDKMYWYQQDPGMELHLIHYSYGVNSTEKGDLSSESTVSRIRTEHFPLTLESARPSHTSQYLCASSGSPWTAMNTEAFFGQGTRLTVV.

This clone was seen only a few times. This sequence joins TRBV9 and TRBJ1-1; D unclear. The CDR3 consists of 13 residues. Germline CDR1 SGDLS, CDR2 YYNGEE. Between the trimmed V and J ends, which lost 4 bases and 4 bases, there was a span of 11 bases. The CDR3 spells CASSTPRITEAFF. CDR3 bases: TGTGCCAGCAGCACCCCGCGGATCACTGAAGCTTTCTTT. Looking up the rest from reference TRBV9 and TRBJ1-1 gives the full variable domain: DSGVTQTPKHLITATGQRVTLRCSPRSGDLSVYWYQQSLDQGLQFLIQYYNGEERAKGNILERFSAQQFPDLHSELNLSSLELGDSALYFCASSTPRITEAFFGQGTRLTVV.

The CDR3: CASSESRTSGRRADTQYF. The DNA of the CDR3 is TGCGCCAGCAGTGAGTCAAGGACTAGCGGGAGGAGGGCAGATACGCAGTATTTT. J is TRBJ2-3 and V is TRBV10-1; 14 nucleotides line up with TRBD2. This CDR3 contains 18 residues. CDR1 and CDR2 from the germline V gene are WNHNN and SYGVQD (reference sequence). V gave up 0 bases and J gave up 4 bases; unmatched junction bases: 6.

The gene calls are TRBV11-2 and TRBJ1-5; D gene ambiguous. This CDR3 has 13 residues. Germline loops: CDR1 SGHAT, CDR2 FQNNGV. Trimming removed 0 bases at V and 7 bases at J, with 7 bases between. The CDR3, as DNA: TGTGCCAGCAGCTTAGATGGGATCCAGCCCCAGCATTTT. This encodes CASSLDGIQPQHF.

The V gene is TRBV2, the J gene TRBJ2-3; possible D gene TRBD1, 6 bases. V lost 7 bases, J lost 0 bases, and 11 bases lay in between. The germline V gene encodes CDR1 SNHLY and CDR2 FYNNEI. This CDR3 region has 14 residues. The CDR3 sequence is CASKRGQSTDTQYF. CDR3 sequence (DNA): TGTGCCAGCAAACGAGGACAGAGCACAGATACGCAGTATTTT.

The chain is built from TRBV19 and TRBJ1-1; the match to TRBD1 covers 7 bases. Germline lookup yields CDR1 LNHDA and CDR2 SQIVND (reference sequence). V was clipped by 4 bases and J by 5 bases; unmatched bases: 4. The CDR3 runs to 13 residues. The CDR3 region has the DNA TGTGCCAGTAGTAACAGGGGAGGGACTGAAGCTTTCTTT. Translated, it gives CASSNRGGTEAFF. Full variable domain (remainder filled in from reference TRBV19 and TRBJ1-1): DGGITQSPKYLFRKEGQNVTLSCEQNLNHDAMYWYRQDPGQGLRLIYYSQIVNDFQKGDIAEGYSVSREKKESFPLTVTSAQKNPTAFYLCASSNRGGTEAFFGQGTRLTVV.

Written as DNA, the CDR3 is TGCAGCGTGGACAGGGGAATGGGGGGCACTGAAGCTTTCTTT. It specifies CSVDRGMGGTEAFF. The rearrangement links TRBV29-1 to TRBJ1-1, with 9 bases lining up with TRBD1. Looked up from germline, CDR1 is SQVTM and CDR2 is ANQGSEA. J gave up 4 bases and V 6 bases, and 9 bases lay outside the gene matches. The CDR3 covers 14 residues.

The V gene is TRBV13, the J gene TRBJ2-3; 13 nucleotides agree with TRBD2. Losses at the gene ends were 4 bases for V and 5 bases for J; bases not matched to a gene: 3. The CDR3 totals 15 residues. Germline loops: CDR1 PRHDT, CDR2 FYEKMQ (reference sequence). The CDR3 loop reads CASSSGLAGEDTQYF. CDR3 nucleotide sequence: TGTGCCAGCAGCTCCGGACTAGCGGGAGAAGATACGCAGTATTTT. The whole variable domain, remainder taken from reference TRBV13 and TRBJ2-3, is AAGVIQSPRHLIKEKRETATLKCYPIPRHDTVYWYQQGPGQDPQFLISFYEKMQSDKGSIPDRFSAQQFSDYHSELNMSSLELGDSALYFCASSSGLAGEDTQYFGPGTRLTVL.

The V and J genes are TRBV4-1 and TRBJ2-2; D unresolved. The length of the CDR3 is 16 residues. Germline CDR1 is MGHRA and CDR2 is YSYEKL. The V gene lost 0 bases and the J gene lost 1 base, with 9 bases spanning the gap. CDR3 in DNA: TGCGCCAGCAGCCAAGATCATTGGATGAACACCGGGGAGCTGTTTTTT. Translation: CASSQDHWMNTGELFF.

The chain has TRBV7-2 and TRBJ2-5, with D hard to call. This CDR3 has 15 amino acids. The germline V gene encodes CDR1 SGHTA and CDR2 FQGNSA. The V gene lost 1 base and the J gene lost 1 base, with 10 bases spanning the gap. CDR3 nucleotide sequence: TGTGCCAGCAGCTTAGGTTCGAGCAGCCAAGAGACCCAGTACTTC. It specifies CASSLGSSSQETQYF. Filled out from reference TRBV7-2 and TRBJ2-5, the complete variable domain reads GAGVSQSPSNKVTEKGKDVELRCDPISGHTALYWYRQSLGQGLEFLIYFQGNSAPDKSGLPSDRFSAERTGGSVSTLTIQRTQQEDSAVYLCASSLGSSSQETQYFGPGTRLLVL.

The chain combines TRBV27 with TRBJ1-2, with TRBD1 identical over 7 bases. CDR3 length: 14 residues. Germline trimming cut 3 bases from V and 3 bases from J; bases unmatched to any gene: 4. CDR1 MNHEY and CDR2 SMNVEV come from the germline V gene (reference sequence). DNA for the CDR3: TGTGCCAGCAGTTTGTACACAGGGGACTATGGCTACACCTTC. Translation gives CASSLYTGDYGYTF.

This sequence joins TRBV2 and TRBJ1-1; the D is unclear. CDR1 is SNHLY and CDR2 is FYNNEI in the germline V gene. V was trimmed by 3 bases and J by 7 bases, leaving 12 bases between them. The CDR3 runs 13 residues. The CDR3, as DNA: TGTGCCAGCAGTGACTTAAGAGGGAATGAAGCTTTCTTT. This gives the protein CASSDLRGNEAFF.